These 32 T cell receptor beta chains were sequenced from one sample in a study of ipilimumab plus nivolumab after autologous stem cell transplantation. Clones were read by immunoSEQ multiplex PCR, and TCRdb kept only the in-frame ones, dropping some. The sample holds some 22,000 clones, just over 75% seen once. The specimen comprised PBMCs, sampled in a trial of ipilimumab plus nivolumab as post-transplant consolidation. The receptors derive from a male donor with diffuse large B-cell lymphoma.

This CDR3 reads CASSYTAGAGNEQFF. The CDR3 bases are TGCGCCAGCAGCTACACTGCGGGGGCAGGGAATGAGCAGTTCTTC. V and J are TRBV5-1 and TRBJ2-1, with D possibly TRBD2 on 7 matching bases. The CDR3 covers 15 residues. V was trimmed by 3 bases and J by 7 bases, leaving 17 bases between them. Germline loops: CDR1 SGHRS, CDR2 YFSETQ.

As regards this clone: Being one base from a much bigger clone, this may be a read error. The genes are TRBV1 and TRBJ2-7; the table names TRBD2, a call not compared with the DNA. TRBV1 is reported as a pseudogene. The CDR3 loop spans 15 amino acids. Here the CDR3 reads CASSQGDRSGDEQYF. The CDR3 coding sequence is TGCGCCAGCAGCCAAGGGGACCGCTCGGGGGACGAGCAGTACTTC.

This chain joins TRBV5-1 and TRBJ2-5; 9 nucleotides agree with TRBD1. The end of the DNA is better explained by TRBJ2-7, so the J call may be wrong. This CDR3 spans 14 amino acids. Germline CDR1 is SGHRS and CDR2 is YFSETQ. In DNA, the CDR3 is TGCGCCAGCAGCTCGGGGACAGGGACCTACGAGCAGTACTTC. This encodes CASSSGTGTYEQYF.

This chain links TRBV19 with TRBJ1-5; no clear D. Trimming shortened V by 3 bases and J by 6 bases, and 18 bases separated the two germline ends. Germline V CDR1 and CDR2: LNHDA, SQIVND (reference sequence). The CDR3 covers 16 residues. The CDR3 DNA reads as TGTGCCAGTAGTATGGGCGCCCTGTGGGCTATTCAGCCCCAGCATTTT. It codes for CASSMGALWAIQPQHF.

The rearrangement uses TRBV27 and TRBJ1-3; 8 nucleotides match TRBD1. The V gene end was trimmed by 0 bases and the J gene end by 2 bases; junction bases not matched to a gene: 3. Per the germline V gene, CDR1 is MNHEY and CDR2 is SMNVEV (reference sequence). The CDR3 contains 16 residues. Here the CDR3 DNA reads TGTGCCAGCAGTTTATCCCCGGACAGGGCTGGAAACACCATATATTTT. Translation gives CASSLSPDRAGNTIYF.

J is TRBJ1-1 and V is TRBV18; unclear D gene. The CDR3 sequence is 16 residues long. CDR1 is KGHSH and CDR2 is LQKENI in the germline V gene. V was clipped by 2 bases and J by 0 bases, with 13 bases between them. CDR3 loop: CASSPSRTTLNTEAFF. The CDR3 bases are TGTGCCAGCTCACCATCGAGGACTACCCTGAACACTGAAGCTTTCTTT. The variable domain in full, with the rest retrieved from reference TRBV18 and TRBJ1-1, is NAGVMQNPRHLVRRRGQEARLRCSPMKGHSHVYWYRQLPEEGLKFMVYLQKENIIDESGMPKERFSAEFPKEGPSILRIQQVVRGDSAAYFCASSPSRTTLNTEAFFGQGTRLTVV.

The chain employs TRBV30 and TRBJ2-2, with 10 nucleotides matching TRBD2. J was trimmed by 6 bases and V by 2 bases; bases with no gene match: 6. Germline loops: CDR1 GTSNPN, CDR2 SVGIG (reference sequence). CDR3 length equals 15 residues. The CDR3 sequence is CAWSRLAGDAGELFF. DNA for the CDR3: TGTGCCTGGAGTAGGCTAGCGGGGGATGCCGGGGAGCTGTTTTTT.

The genes are TRBV4-1 and TRBJ2-3; D uncertain. This CDR3 region has 12 residues. Germline values: CDR1 MGHRA, CDR2 YSYEKL. Trimming pared 3 bases from V and 5 bases from J, leaving 6 bases between. The CDR3 here is CASSQSGDTQYF. Here the CDR3 DNA reads TGCGCCAGCAGCCAGTCCGGAGATACGCAGTATTTT.

This clone has more than one count but fewer than ten. The chain combines TRBV18 with TRBJ1-4, with unresolved D. The CDR3 is 13 residues long. From germline, CDR1 is KGHSH and CDR2 LQKENI. The V and J ends lost 3 bases and 8 bases respectively, with 10 bases between them. CDR3: CASSPPGGEKLFF. The CDR3 nucleotides are TGTGCCAGCTCACCGCCAGGCGGGGAAAAACTGTTTTTT.

The V gene is TRBV7-8, the J gene TRBJ2-5, with D perhaps TRBD1 or TRBD2 (5 bases each). Germline V lookup: CDR1 SGHVS, CDR2 FQNEAQ. The CDR3 totals 14 residues. V gave up 5 bases and J gave up 5 bases, with 15 bases separating them. The CDR3 nucleotides read TGTGCCAGCAGCGCAATGGGGGTTTGGGAGACCCAGTACTTC. The encoded protein is CASSAMGVWETQYF.

The chain couples TRBV6-5 to TRBJ1-4, with D possibly being TRBD1 (6 bases). Trimming took off 4 bases at V and 7 bases at J, with 16 bases between the two ends. The CDR3 extends over 15 amino acids. Germline assignment: CDR1 MNHEY and CDR2 SVGAGI. CDR3 sequence (DNA): TGTGCCAGCAGTTTATCGGGGGCGGGAAGTGAAAAACTGTTTTTT. It specifies CASSLSGAGSEKLFF.

The chain is built from TRBV7-2 and TRBJ2-2; D may be TRBD1 (5 bases). V lost 2 bases to trimming and J lost 2 bases, with 9 bases between them. CDR1 SGHTA and CDR2 FQGNSA come from the germline V gene. The CDR3 consists of 15 residues. CDR3 in amino acids: CASSLSGYNTGELFF. Here the CDR3 DNA reads TGTGCCAGCAGCTTATCAGGGTATAACACCGGGGAGCTGTTTTTT.

This chain uses TRBV28 with TRBJ2-2, with TRBD1 matching 7 bases. The CDR3 length is 15 residues. CDR1 and CDR2 (germline): MDHEN, SYDVKM. Losses at the gene ends were 3 bases for V and 6 bases for J; bases not matched to a gene: 7. The CDR3 spells CASSLVGGAPGELFF. The CDR3 DNA sequence: TGTGCCAGCAGTTTGGTAGGGGGCGCCCCCGGGGAGCTGTTTTTT.

The rearrangement joins TRBV18 to TRBJ2-3; D gene uncertain. Germline CDR1 KGHSH, CDR2 LQKENI. The CDR3 runs to 14 residues. V lost 5 bases to trimming and J lost 4 bases, with 13 bases between them. This CDR3 reads CASSRSAPPDTQYF. For the CDR3, the DNA is TGTGCCAGCTCAAGGTCGGCCCCTCCAGATACGCAGTATTTT.

The rearrangement joins TRBV20-1 to TRBJ1-2; no firm D call. V lost 3 bases and J 8 bases, leaving 7 bases between the germline ends. Germline CDR1 reads DFQATT; CDR2 reads SNEGSKA (reference sequence). This CDR3 has 10 amino acids. In DNA, the CDR3 is TGCAGTGCTAGCGGTCTGGGCTACACCTTC. Encoded protein: CSASGLGYTF.

This chain joins TRBV19 and TRBJ2-1, with D possibly being TRBD2 (5 bases). V gave up 2 bases and J gave up 8 bases, with 16 bases separating them. CDR1 and CDR2 (germline): LNHDA, SQIVND (reference sequence). The CDR3 length is 15 residues. The CDR3 reads CASSIIGREVDEQFF. CDR3 nucleotide sequence: TGTGCCAGTAGTATAATTGGCCGGGAAGTCGATGAGCAGTTCTTC.

This rearrangement joins TRBV25-1 to TRBJ2-5; D possibly corresponds to TRBD2 (5 bases). V lost 1 base to trimming and J lost 2 bases, with 14 bases between them. The CDR3 is 16 amino acids. Germline assignment: CDR1 MGHDK and CDR2 SYGVNS. CDR3 region: CASSELRGTLQETQYF. In DNA, the CDR3 is TGTGCCAGCAGTGAATTACGGGGTACACTTCAAGAGACCCAGTACTTC.

Comments on this clone: The sample carries other DNA sequences with the same CDR3. The CDR3: CASSPTGYDQPQHF. As DNA, the CDR3 is TGCGCCAGCAGCCCTACAGGGTACGATCAGCCCCAGCATTTT. V and J are TRBV5-1 and TRBJ1-5; TRBD1 might be the D (6 bases). Per germline, CDR1 SGHRS and CDR2 YFSETQ. V was cut by 4 bases and J by 5 bases, with 13 bases left in between. CDR3 size: 14 residues.

The V call is TRBV9, the J call TRBJ1-3, with TRBD1 matching 9 bases. CDR3 size: 17 residues. Trimming took 4 bases from V and 7 from J; bases not matched to a gene: 15. CDR1 SGDLS and CDR2 YYNGEE come from the germline V gene. The CDR3 DNA is TGTGCCAGCAGCCCCGGACAGGGGCAAGGTTCTTGGAACACCATATATTTT. Its translation is CASSPGQGQGSWNTIYF.

This clone was counted between two and nine times. The chain links TRBV4-3 to TRBJ2-7; D is perhaps TRBD1 (6 bases). The CDR3 is made up of 13 amino acids. V was clipped by 4 bases and J by 2 bases, with 9 bases between them. Germline CDR1 is LGHNA and CDR2 is YSLEER. The CDR3 region has the DNA TGCGCCAGCAGCCGGCAGGGGACCTACGAGCAGTACTTC. Translated: CASSRQGTYEQYF.

This chain joins TRBV4-2 and TRBJ1-5, with a weak D call TRBD1 (5 bases). V dropped 0 bases and J dropped 9 bases, with 9 bases sitting between them. Looked up from germline, CDR1 is LGHNA and CDR2 is YNFKEQ. There are 13 residues in the CDR3. CDR3 region: CASSQDSGGPQHF. The CDR3 DNA sequence: TGTGCCAGCAGCCAAGATTCGGGGGGGCCCCAGCATTTT.

The V gene is TRBV6-1, the J gene TRBJ2-7, with D perhaps TRBD1 (5 bases). This CDR3 comprises 15 residues. Germline V gene sequence: CDR1 MNHNS, CDR2 SASEGT. Deletions cut 3 bases from V and 0 bases from J, with 12 bases between. The CDR3 protein is CASSEGRAFSYEQYF. DNA for the CDR3: TGTGCCAGCAGTGAGGGGCGAGCCTTCTCCTACGAGCAGTACTTC.

This clone was seen more than once but under ten times. V is TRBV7-9 and J is TRBJ1-6; 9 positions agree with TRBD1. The V gene end was trimmed by 1 base and the J gene end by 8 bases; junction bases not matched to a gene: 3. CDR1 is SEHNR and CDR2 is FQNEAQ in the germline V gene (reference sequence). The CDR3 runs to 15 residues. CDR3: CASSLVQGADSPLHF. CDR3 nucleotides: TGTGCCAGCAGCTTAGTACAGGGGGCGGATTCACCCCTCCACTTT.

The chain joins TRBV7-8 to TRBJ2-1; D tentatively reads TRBD1 or TRBD2 (5 bases each). The CDR3 extends over 13 amino acids. V lost 1 base to trimming and J lost 12 bases, with 13 bases between them. Germline assignment: CDR1 SGHVS and CDR2 FQNEAQ. The CDR3 DNA sequence: TGTGCCAGCAGCTTAGATTCCGGGGCGGGGCAGTTCTTC. Its protein is CASSLDSGAGQFF.

The chain carries TRBV19 and TRBJ1-4; D remains ambiguous. The CDR3 is 13 residues long. Germline lookup yields CDR1 LNHDA and CDR2 SQIVND (reference sequence). The V end was cut by 5 bases, the J end by 8 bases, with 12 bases between. The CDR3 bases are TGTGCCAGTAGTGACACCGGCCGCGAAAAACTGTTTTTT. Translated: CASSDTGREKLFF. Together with reference TRBV19 and TRBJ1-4, the CDR3 gives the full variable domain: DGGITQSPKYLFRKEGQNVTLSCEQNLNHDAMYWYRQDPGQGLRLIYYSQIVNDFQKGDIAEGYSVSREKKESFPLTVTSAQKNPTAFYLCASSDTGREKLFFGSGTQLSVL.

The chain is built from TRBV9 and TRBJ2-7; 15 positions match TRBD2. Germline V gives CDR1 SGDLS, CDR2 YYNGEE. V was clipped by 3 bases and J by 10 bases; unmatched bases: 8. The CDR3 spans 15 residues. CDR3 loop: CASSANGLAGGLQYF. The CDR3 coding sequence is TGTGCCAGCAGCGCCAACGGACTAGCGGGGGGGCTACAGTACTTC.

V usage is TRBV9 and J usage is TRBJ1-2; TRBD1 agrees at 7 bases. Germline loops: CDR1 SGDLS, CDR2 YYNGEE. The V and J ends lost 4 bases and 3 bases, in that order; junction bases with no gene match: 12. The CDR3 spans 16 residues. DNA for the CDR3: TGTGCCAGCAGCCCCCGACAGGGCCGGATGGACTATGGCTACACCTTC. This codes for CASSPRQGRMDYGYTF.

The genes are TRBV2 and TRBJ1-1; D not resolved. The V end was cut by 3 bases, the J end by 5 bases, with 7 bases between. Germline lookup yields CDR1 SNHLY and CDR2 FYNNEI. The CDR3 runs 12 residues. The CDR3 protein is CASSEVGTEAFF. DNA for the CDR3: TGTGCCAGCAGTGAGGTGGGTACTGAAGCTTTCTTT.

The chain links TRBV27 to TRBJ2-5; a possible D gene is TRBD1 (6 bases). The J call could be wrong; TRBJ2-7 is a better fit for the DNA end. The CDR3 consists of 15 residues. CDR1 and CDR2 (germline): MNHEY, SMNVEV (reference sequence). The CDR3 loop is CASSLQGIGAYEQYF. The CDR3 DNA reads TGTGCCAGCAGTCTACAGGGAATAGGGGCCTACGAGCAGTACTTC.

The V and J genes are TRBV7-2 and TRBJ2-3; the match to TRBD2 covers 7 bases. CDR3 length equals 15 residues. Per germline, CDR1 SGHTA and CDR2 FQGNSA. The ends lost 4 bases at V and 4 bases at J; junction bases unmatched: 8. The CDR3 loop reads CASSSGGLSADTQYF. In nucleotides, the CDR3 is TGTGCCAGCAGCTCTGGGGGACTATCTGCAGATACGCAGTATTTT.

The gene calls are TRBV7-2 and TRBJ2-7, with 9 positions matching TRBD1. Germline lookup yields CDR1 SGHTA and CDR2 FQGNSA. The CDR3 has 15 residues. V shed 2 bases and J 6 bases; nucleotides not matched to a gene: 8. The DNA of the CDR3 is TGTGCCAGCAGCTTATACGGGACAGGGAGAGCCGAGCAGTACTTC. This gives the protein CASSLYGTGRAEQYF.

V and J are TRBV5-1 and TRBJ1-2; D may be TRBD1 (5 bases). This CDR3 spans 15 amino acids. Germline lookup yields CDR1 SGHRS and CDR2 YFSETQ. Trimming removed 4 bases from V and 6 bases from J, with 19 bases in between. CDR3 bases: TGCGCCAGCAGCAAGGGTCCGGGACGCTCTGATGGCTACACCTTC. Translating it yields CASSKGPGRSDGYTF.